One sample yielded the 6 T cell receptor beta chains listed below, sequenced in a study of a mutant IDH1 vaccine in newly diagnosed glioma. Time point defined: week 47, end of study. Doses consisted of 300 ug of mutant IDH1 20-mer peptide each, paired with topical imiquimod. Clones were sequenced by immunoSEQ multiplex PCR, and TCRdb holds only the in-frame ones, with some missing. The profile shows around 100,000 clones, just under 90% of them singletons. These receptors have no identified antigens. The sequenced sample was PBMCs, obtained from a glioma patient whose treatment included an IDH1 peptide vaccine. The receptor set was obtained from a woman between 45 and 65 years old with glioma.

Written as DNA, the CDR3 is TGTGCCAGCAGTTTAAGGGGCCCAGAGACCCAGTACTTC. This sequence encodes CASSLRGPETQYF. This chain links TRBV27 with TRBJ2-5; the D gene is possibly TRBD1 (5 bases). The CDR3 covers 13 residues. Germline CDR1 MNHEY, CDR2 SMNVEV (reference sequence). The ends were cut back, 2 bases at V and 4 bases at J, with 8 bases in the middle.

This clone appeared a few times. V and J are TRBV2 and TRBJ1-1; no reliable D call. The CDR3 is made up of 10 amino acids. The V gene's germline CDR1 is SNHLY and CDR2 FYNNEI. The V end was cut by 5 bases, the J end by 11 bases, with 9 bases between. The CDR3 reads CASSPLGAFF. CDR3 coding DNA: TGTGCCAGCAGTCCCCTCGGGGCTTTCTTT.

This chain uses TRBV6-4 with TRBJ2-5; the match to TRBD2 covers 8 bases. The better agreement between TRBJ2-7 and the DNA end casts doubt on the J call. The CDR3 sequence is 15 residues long. Germline V gene data show CDR1 as MRHNA and CDR2 as SNTAGT. CDR3 sequence: CASISGSPEKYEQYF. The CDR3 region has the DNA TGTGCCAGCATCAGCGGGAGCCCCGAGAAGTACGAGCAGTACTTC.

The chain recombines TRBV27 with TRBJ2-1; D may be TRBD2 (5 bases). V was shortened by 2 bases and J by 7 bases, with 12 bases between the two germline ends. CDR1 is MNHEY, CDR2 SMNVEV, per germline (reference sequence). The CDR3 loop spans 14 amino acids. CDR3 nucleotide sequence: TGTGCCAGCAGTTTAGGGCGGGCGAGGAATGAGCAGTTCTTC. This gives the protein CASSLGRARNEQFF.

This clone was seen a single time. The rearrangement joins TRBV14 to TRBJ2-3, with no clear D. The germline CDR1 and CDR2 sequences are SGHDN and FVKESK. V lost 5 bases, J lost 0 bases, and 12 bases lay in between. The CDR3 spans 15 residues. CDR3 residues: CASSSKGHSTDTQYF. The CDR3 bases are TGTGCCAGCAGCTCCAAAGGGCACAGCACAGATACGCAGTATTTT.

The V call is TRBV27, the J call TRBJ2-7; D is perhaps TRBD2 (6 bases). Trimming stripped 3 bases from V and 2 bases from J, with 8 bases between. Per germline, CDR1 MNHEY and CDR2 SMNVEV (reference sequence). This CDR3 contains 13 residues. The CDR3 nucleotides are TGTGCCAGCAGTTTCGGGAGTACCTACGAGCAGTACTTC. Protein: CASSFGSTYEQYF.